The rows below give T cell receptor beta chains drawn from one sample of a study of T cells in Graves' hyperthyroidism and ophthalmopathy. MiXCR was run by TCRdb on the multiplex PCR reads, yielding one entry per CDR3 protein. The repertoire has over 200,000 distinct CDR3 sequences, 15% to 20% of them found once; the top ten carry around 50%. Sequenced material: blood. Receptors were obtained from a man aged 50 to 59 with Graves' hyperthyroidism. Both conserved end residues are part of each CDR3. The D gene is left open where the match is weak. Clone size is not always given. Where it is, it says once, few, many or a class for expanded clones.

CDR3 protein: CASSLEGRQEAQYF
CDR3 DNA: TGTGCCAGCAGCTTAGAGGGAAGACAGGAGGCGCAGTATTTT
J gene: TRBJ2-3
D gene: -
V gene: TRBV11-2
clone size: -

CDR3 protein: CASSSQGRLTEAFF
CDR3 DNA: TGTGCCAGTAGTAGCCAGGGGCGGCTCACTGAAGCTTTCTTT
J gene: TRBJ1-1
D gene: -
V gene: TRBV19
clone size: -

CDR3 protein: CAWKMTGDRVYTF
CDR3 DNA: TGTGCCTGGAAGATGACAGGCGATCGGGTCTACACCTTC
J gene: TRBJ1-2
D gene: -
V gene: TRBV30
clone size: many

CDR3 protein: CASSYHPSGGFNEQFF
CDR3 DNA: TGTGCCAGCAGCTACCACCCTTCGGGAGGGTTTAATGAGCAGTTCTTC
J gene: TRBJ2-1
D gene: TRBD2
V gene: TRBV7-8
clone size: many

CDR3 protein: CSALIHDTGELFF
CDR3 DNA: TGCAGCGCACTGATACATGACACCGGGGAGCTGTTTTTT
J gene: TRBJ2-2
D gene: -
V gene: TRBV29-1
clone size: few

CDR3 protein: CASSSGSTGEDYEQYF
CDR3 DNA: TGCGCCAGCAGCTCAGGATCGACAGGGGAAGACTACGAGCAGTACTTC
J gene: TRBJ2-7
D gene: TRBD1
V gene: TRBV5-1
clone size: -

CDR3 protein: CASRPGGEIFPQHF
CDR3 DNA: TGTGCCAGCAGGCCCGGTGGAGAAATATTCCCCCAGCATTTT
J gene: TRBJ1-5
D gene: -
V gene: TRBV28
clone size: many

CDR3 protein: CAWGRIGYTF
CDR3 DNA: TGTGCCTGGGGAAGGATTGGCTACACCTTC
J gene: TRBJ1-2
D gene: -
V gene: TRBV30
clone size: -

CDR3 protein: CASSRRMGMDTEAFF
CDR3 DNA: TGTGCCAGCAGCCGTCGGATGGGTATGGACACTGAAGCTTTCTTT
J gene: TRBJ1-1
D gene: -
V gene: TRBV3-1
clone size: -

CDR3 protein: CASSKDSTGELFF
CDR3 DNA: TGTGCCAGCAGCAAAGACAGCACCGGGGAGCTGTTTTTT
J gene: TRBJ2-2
D gene: -
V gene: TRBV7-9
clone size: -

CDR3 protein: CASSPRNQPQHF
CDR3 DNA: TGTGCCAGCAGTCCTCGCAATCAGCCCCAGCATTTT
J gene: TRBJ1-5
D gene: -
V gene: TRBV6-2/TRBV6-3
clone size: many

CDR3 protein: CASSDSAGGNEQYF
CDR3 DNA: TGTGCCAGCAGTGACTCAGCGGGAGGAAACGAGCAGTACTTC
J gene: TRBJ2-7
D gene: TRBD2
V gene: TRBV2
clone size: many

CDR3 protein: CASSLLGHYEQYF
CDR3 DNA: TGTGCCAGCAGTTTGCTAGGGCACTACGAGCAGTACTTC
J gene: TRBJ2-7
D gene: -
V gene: TRBV12-3/TRBV12-4
clone size: many

CDR3 protein: CASSPSGSRPYEQYF
CDR3 DNA: TGCGCCAGCAGCCCTAGCGGGAGCCGACCCTACGAGCAGTACTTC
J gene: TRBJ2-7
D gene: TRBD2
V gene: TRBV4-1
clone size: few

CDR3 protein: CASSQNLGTGTGELFF
CDR3 DNA: TGTGCCAGCAGTCAAAATCTAGGAACGGGCACCGGGGAGCTGTTTTTT
J gene: TRBJ2-2
D gene: -
V gene: TRBV28
clone size: few

CDR3 protein: CASSLRGQGLETQYF
CDR3 DNA: TGCGCCAGCAGCCTACGCGGACAGGGTCTGGAGACCCAGTACTTC
J gene: TRBJ2-5
D gene: TRBD1
V gene: TRBV4-1
clone size: many

CDR3 protein: CASSRIINTGELFF
CDR3 DNA: TGTGCCAGCAGCCGGATCATAAACACCGGGGAGCTGTTTTTT
J gene: TRBJ2-2
D gene: -
V gene: TRBV7-2
clone size: few

CDR3 protein: CASSLIWDFTDTQYF
CDR3 DNA: TGTGCCAGCAGCCTCATTTGGGACTTCACAGATACGCAGTATTTT
J gene: TRBJ2-3
D gene: -
V gene: TRBV9
clone size: -

CDR3 protein: CSARDARVPGELFF
CDR3 DNA: TGCAGTGCTAGAGATGCTAGGGTTCCCGGGGAGCTGTTTTTT
J gene: TRBJ2-2
D gene: -
V gene: TRBV20-1
clone size: many

CDR3 protein: CASKYRGPGGYTF
CDR3 DNA: TGTGCCAGCAAGTACAGGGGCCCGGGTGGCTACACCTTC
J gene: TRBJ1-2
D gene: TRBD1
V gene: TRBV28
clone size: once

CDR3 protein: CASRWGSDHEQYF
CDR3 DNA: TGCGCCAGCCGGTGGGGATCCGACCACGAGCAGTACTTC
J gene: TRBJ2-7
D gene: -
V gene: TRBV5-1
clone size: many

CDR3 protein: CSVVLGLAGEILLGNEQFF
CDR3 DNA: TGCAGCGTTGTTCTTGGACTAGCGGGAGAAATTCTTCTGGGCAATGAGCAGTTCTTC
J gene: TRBJ2-1
D gene: TRBD2
V gene: TRBV29-1
clone size: -

CDR3 protein: CASSALLGPGETQYF
CDR3 DNA: TGTGCCAGCAGCGCCCTACTAGGCCCAGGGGAGACCCAGTACTTC
J gene: TRBJ2-5
D gene: -
V gene: TRBV7-9
clone size: few

CDR3 protein: CTSSYSGQLFGQPQHF
CDR3 DNA: TGTACCAGCAGTTACTCGGGACAGCTCTTTGGCCAGCCCCAGCATTTT
J gene: TRBJ1-5
D gene: TRBD1
V gene: TRBV6-2/TRBV6-3
clone size: -

CDR3 protein: CASSEGPRDTEAFF
CDR3 DNA: TGTGCCAGCAGCGAAGGACCTCGGGACACTGAAGCTTTCTTT
J gene: TRBJ1-1
D gene: -
V gene: TRBV9
clone size: few

CDR3 protein: CSAAVGGQPQHF
CDR3 DNA: TGCAGTGCCGCGGTAGGGGGTCAGCCCCAGCATTTT
J gene: TRBJ1-5
D gene: -
V gene: TRBV20-1
clone size: many

CDR3 protein: CASSEQGGPYEQYF
CDR3 DNA: TGTGCCAGCAGCGAACAGGGGGGCCCCTACGAGCAGTACTTC
J gene: TRBJ2-7
D gene: TRBD1
V gene: TRBV7-2
clone size: -

CDR3 protein: CASRERGETQYF
CDR3 DNA: TGTGCCAGCAGGGAGAGAGGAGAGACCCAGTACTTC
J gene: TRBJ2-5
D gene: -
V gene: TRBV2
clone size: -

CDR3 protein: CASSYGQDSREQYF
CDR3 DNA: TGCGCCAGCAGCTACGGACAGGACAGTCGCGAGCAGTACTTC
J gene: TRBJ2-7
D gene: TRBD1
V gene: TRBV5-1
clone size: many

CDR3 protein: CAGTEVREQFF
CDR3 DNA: TGTGCCGGAACTGAGGTTCGTGAGCAGTTCTTC
J gene: TRBJ2-1
D gene: -
V gene: TRBV2
clone size: many

CDR3 protein: CASSSQGRTEAFF
CDR3 DNA: TGTGCCAGCAGCTCTCAGGGACGAACTGAAGCTTTCTTT
J gene: TRBJ1-1
D gene: -
V gene: TRBV7-9
clone size: few

CDR3 protein: CASSVGLTTDTQYF
CDR3 DNA: TGTGCCAGCAGCGTAGGTCTGACAACAGATACGCAGTATTTT
J gene: TRBJ2-3
D gene: -
V gene: TRBV9
clone size: -

CDR3 protein: CASSLIPWANVLTF
CDR3 DNA: TGTGCCAGCAGCTTAATCCCCTGGGCCAACGTCCTGACTTTC
J gene: TRBJ2-6
D gene: -
V gene: TRBV11-2
clone size: many

CDR3 protein: CASSLDREADTQYF
CDR3 DNA: TGTGCCAGCAGCCTCGACAGGGAAGCAGATACGCAGTATTTT
J gene: TRBJ2-3
D gene: TRBD1
V gene: TRBV6-1
clone size: many

CDR3 protein: CASMGSGTVFSGANVLTF
CDR3 DNA: TGTGCCAGCATGGGGTCCGGGACGGTGTTCTCTGGGGCCAACGTCCTGACTTTC
J gene: TRBJ2-6
D gene: -
V gene: TRBV12-3/TRBV12-4
clone size: -

CDR3 protein: CASSLSGGSSYEQYF
CDR3 DNA: TGTGCCAGCAGCTTATCTGGGGGGAGCTCCTACGAGCAGTACTTC
J gene: TRBJ2-7
D gene: -
V gene: TRBV7-9
clone size: once

CDR3 protein: CSVGLASYEQYF
CDR3 DNA: TGCAGCGTTGGGCTTGCTAGCTACGAGCAGTACTTC
J gene: TRBJ2-7
D gene: -
V gene: TRBV29-1
clone size: many

CDR3 protein: CASTQGSGYSNQPQHF
CDR3 DNA: TGTGCCAGCACCCAGGGGTCCGGATATAGCAATCAGCCCCAGCATTTT
J gene: TRBJ1-5
D gene: -
V gene: TRBV6-1
clone size: few

CDR3 protein: CASGLDGNSPLHF
CDR3 DNA: TGTGCTAGTGGTTTGGACGGAAATTCACCCCTCCACTTT
J gene: TRBJ1-6
D gene: -
V gene: TRBV12-5
clone size: few

CDR3 protein: CASSEFGGNEQFF
CDR3 DNA: TGTGCCAGCAGTGAATTTGGGGGCAATGAGCAGTTCTTC
J gene: TRBJ2-1
D gene: -
V gene: TRBV25-1
clone size: few

CDR3 protein: CASSYGLQPQHF
CDR3 DNA: TGTGCCAGCAGTTATGGGTTACAGCCCCAGCATTTT
J gene: TRBJ1-5
D gene: -
V gene: TRBV28
clone size: few

CDR3 protein: CASSLRDRLNTEAFF
CDR3 DNA: TGTGCCAGCAGCTTGAGGGACAGATTGAACACTGAAGCTTTCTTT
J gene: TRBJ1-1
D gene: TRBD1
V gene: TRBV5-8
clone size: -

CDR3 protein: CASSQEAGAVYGYTF
CDR3 DNA: TGCGCCAGCAGCCAAGAGGCCGGGGCCGTCTATGGCTACACCTTC
J gene: TRBJ1-2
D gene: -
V gene: TRBV4-1
clone size: few

CDR3 protein: CASSLVTGRGTGELFF
CDR3 DNA: TGCGCCAGCAGCTTGGTGACGGGTAGGGGGACCGGGGAGCTGTTTTTT
J gene: TRBJ2-2
D gene: -
V gene: TRBV5-1
clone size: -

CDR3 protein: CASSAGQGNEAFF
CDR3 DNA: TGTGCCAGCAGCGCCGGACAGGGGAATGAAGCTTTCTTT
J gene: TRBJ1-1
D gene: TRBD1
V gene: TRBV11-3
clone size: -

CDR3 protein: CASSLSGTANTGELFF
CDR3 DNA: TGTGCCAGCAGCCTTTCCGGGACAGCGAACACCGGGGAGCTGTTTTTT
J gene: TRBJ2-2
D gene: TRBD1
V gene: TRBV11-3
clone size: -

CDR3 protein: CASSPRDFEAGVGTDTQYF
CDR3 DNA: TGTGCCAGCAGCCCAAGGGACTTTGAAGCGGGAGTCGGCACAGATACGCAGTATTTT
J gene: TRBJ2-3
D gene: TRBD2
V gene: TRBV13
clone size: many